Listed below are T cell receptor beta chains from one sample, sequenced in a study of multiple sclerosis patients with progressive multifocal leukoencephalopathy. Profiling relied on immunoSEQ multiplex PCR, and the TCRdb table lists in-frame clones only, not all of them. The sample has 25,000 to 35,000 clones, roughly 87% seen once. The specimen comprised PBMCs, sampled from a patient treated with natalizumab. These receptors all come from a human donor with progressive multifocal leukoencephalopathy. The CDR3 runs from the conserved cysteine through the conserved F or W. D genes are given only for firm matches. Part of the rows lack a size; the others show once, few, many or a class for expanded clones.

J	V	D	size	CDR3	DNA
TRBJ1-1	TRBV28	-	-	CASSFVGREAFF	TGTGCCAGCAGTTTTGTGGGCCGTGAAGCTTTCTTT
TRBJ2-7	TRBV5-1	-	-	CASSLGGNSYEQYF	TGCGCCAGCAGCTTGGGCGGGAACTCCTACGAGCAGTACTTC
TRBJ2-1	TRBV7-7	TRBD1	-	CASSSRQGDNEQFF	TGTGCTAGCAGCAGCCGACAGGGGGACAATGAGCAGTTCTTC
TRBJ2-1	TRBV4-1	-	-	CASSQGIGGGTADNEQFF	TGCGCCAGCAGCCAAGGGATAGGTGGCGGGACCGCCGACAATGAGCAGTTCTTC
TRBJ2-7	TRBV6-5	TRBD2	-	CASSYSSGNWEQYF	TGTGCCAGCAGTTACTCGAGCGGGAATTGGGAGCAGTACTTC
TRBJ1-1	TRBV7-9	-	-	CASSLDIGENTEAFF	TGTGCCAGCAGCTTAGATATAGGGGAGAACACTGAAGCTTTCTTT
TRBJ1-3	TRBV6-1	TRBD1	-	CASSEALGQGGNTIYF	TGTGCCAGCAGTGAAGCGTTAGGACAGGGAGGAAACACCATATATTTT
TRBJ2-1	TRBV12-5	TRBD1	-	CASGSSGQPNEQFF	TGTGCTAGTGGTTCATCGGGACAGCCTAATGAGCAGTTCTTC
TRBJ2-7	TRBV29-1	-	-	CSASLTSSYEQYF	TGCAGCGCTAGTCTTACAAGCTCCTACGAGCAGTACTTC
TRBJ2-7	TRBV7-8	TRBD2	-	CASKSVGRGDEQYF	TGTGCCAGCAAAAGTGTGGGGAGGGGCGACGAGCAGTACTTC
TRBJ1-2	TRBV28	-	-	CASSLYSMGNYGYTF	TGTGCCAGCAGTTTATACTCGATGGGTAACTATGGCTACACCTTC
TRBJ1-2	TRBV6-1	-	once	CASSEAEALGGYTF	TGTGCCAGCAGTGAGGCTGAGGCCCTAGGCGGCTACACCTTC
TRBJ1-5	TRBV9	-	once	CASSVSSTDTQHF	TGTGCCAGCAGCGTATCCAGCACAGATACGCAGCATTTT
TRBJ1-2	TRBV6-1	TRBD1	-	CASSGWDSTNYGYTF	TGTGCCAGCAGTGGGTGGGACAGCACTAACTATGGCTACACCTTC
TRBJ1-3	TRBV12-5	-	-	CASGLGGPGNTIYF	TGTGCTAGTGGTTTGGGTGGGCCTGGAAACACCATATATTTT
TRBJ1-6	TRBV2	-	-	CASSEVRGRPLHF	TGTGCCAGCAGTGAAGTGCGGGGAAGACCCCTCCACTTT
TRBJ1-2	TRBV11-2	TRBD1	-	CASSLTGGYGYTF	TGTGCCAGCAGCTTGACAGGGGGCTATGGCTACACCTTC
TRBJ2-5	TRBV4-3	TRBD2	few	CASSQDRVGGETQYF	TGCGCCAGCAGCCAAGATCGGGTGGGAGGGGAGACCCAGTACTTC
TRBJ2-1	TRBV9	-	-	CASSVGYSLKTNEQFF	TGTGCCAGCAGCGTAGGGTACAGCTTAAAAACAAATGAGCAGTTCTTC
TRBJ1-4	TRBV7-2	-	-	CASSSSHRTNEKLFF	TGTGCCAGCAGCTCCTCACACAGAACTAATGAAAAACTGTTTTTT
TRBJ2-3	TRBV27	-	-	CASSLRWERLVDTQYF	TGTGCCAGCAGTTTAAGGTGGGAGAGGCTGGTAGATACGCAGTATTTT
TRBJ2-2	TRBV10-3	-	-	CAIRWRPGELFF	TGTGCCATCAGGTGGAGGCCCGGGGAGCTGTTTTTT
TRBJ2-7	TRBV18	-	-	CASSPASGTYEQYF	TGTGCCAGCTCACCGGCTTCAGGGACCTACGAGCAGTACTTC
TRBJ2-1	TRBV5-1	TRBD2	-	CASSLGLAGAGGAEQFF	TGCGCCAGCAGCTTGGGGCTAGCGGGAGCCGGAGGCGCTGAGCAGTTCTTC
TRBJ2-1	TRBV25-1	TRBD1	-	CASSASLGGTGGNEQFF	TGTGCCAGCAGTGCATCCCTCGGGGGGACAGGGGGTAATGAGCAGTTCTTC
TRBJ1-4	TRBV6-1	-	-	CASTGAEEKLFF	TGTGCCAGCACTGGGGCGGAGGAAAAACTGTTTTTT
TRBJ2-7	TRBV19	-	few	CASNSPPYEQYF	TGTGCCAGTAATTCGCCGCCGTACGAGCAGTACTTC
TRBJ2-7	TRBV7-2	-	-	CASSLRTAGEQYF	TGTGCCAGCAGCCTCCGGACAGCCGGGGAGCAGTACTTC
TRBJ1-4	TRBV5-1	TRBD1	-	CASSPGQGREKLFF	TGCGCCAGCAGCCCCGGACAGGGGAGGGAAAAACTGTTTTTT
TRBJ2-5	TRBV14	-	-	CASSQRGTLGETQYF	TGTGCCAGCAGCCAAAGAGGGACCTTGGGGGAGACCCAGTACTTC
TRBJ1-5	TRBV7-2	-	few	CASSFLGVGQPQHF	TGTGCCAGCAGCTTTCTAGGGGTGGGTCAGCCCCAGCATTTT
TRBJ2-6	TRBV4-3	-	-	CASSQEAGSGANVLTF	TGCGCCAGCAGCCAAGAGGCGGGCTCTGGGGCCAACGTCCTGACTTTC
TRBJ2-1	TRBV19	-	-	CASSWLAPYNEQFF	TGTGCCAGTAGTTGGCTAGCCCCCTACAATGAGCAGTTCTTC
TRBJ2-3	TRBV7-8	-	-	CASSFRGDTQYF	TGTGCCAGCAGCTTCCGGGGGGATACGCAGTATTTT